The 20 T cell receptor beta chains in this list originate from one sample, sequenced in a study of PD-L1 blockade in urothelial cancer. Noted time point: peripheral blood 6 weeks after treatment start. Sequenced by immunoSEQ multiplex PCR; TCRdb stores in-frame clones only, minus some. The sample has around 30,000 clones, 70% to 80% seen once. This specimen was PBMCs, taken around atezolizumab (anti-PD-L1) treatment. The receptor set was obtained from a man between 65 and 85 years old with urothelial cancer.

The V and J genes are TRBV19 and TRBJ2-3; 10 bases agree with TRBD1. The CDR3 totals 17 residues. V shed 6 bases, J shed 6 bases, and the junction held 15 bases outside the gene matches. Germline CDR1 and CDR2: LNHDA and SQIVND (reference sequence). CDR3 amino acids: CASSRPIRDRGTDTQYF. The CDR3, as DNA: TGTGCCAGTAGCCGACCGATTCGGGACAGGGGAACGGATACGCAGTATTTT. Drawing the rest from reference TRBV19 and TRBJ2-3, the complete variable domain is DGGITQSPKYLFRKEGQNVTLSCEQNLNHDAMYWYRQDPGQGLRLIYYSQIVNDFQKGDIAEGYSVSREKKESFPLTVTSAQKNPTAFYLCASSRPIRDRGTDTQYFGPGTRLTVL.

The chain recombines TRBV5-1 with TRBJ1-5; 8 bases match TRBD1. CDR3 size: 14 residues. Losses at the gene ends were 3 bases for V and 7 bases for J; bases not matched to a gene: 6. Germline loops: CDR1 SGHRS, CDR2 YFSETQ. Written as DNA, the CDR3 is TGCGCCAGCAGCTACTCGACAGGGGACCAGCCCCAGCATTTT. Its translation is CASSYSTGDQPQHF. Variable domain in full (rest from reference TRBV5-1 and TRBJ1-5): KAGVTQTPRYLIKTRGQQVTLSCSPISGHRSVSWYQQTPGQGLQFLFEYFSETQRNKGNFPGRFSGRQFSNSRSEMNVSTLELGDSALYLCASSYSTGDQPQHFGDGTRLSIL.

The chain couples TRBV11-2 to TRBJ2-3, with TRBD2 matching over 9 bases. Per the germline V gene, CDR1 is SGHAT and CDR2 is FQNNGV. Unmatched junction bases numbered 8, after V lost 1 base and J lost 0 bases. The length of the CDR3 is 18 residues. In DNA form, the CDR3 reads TGTGCCAGCAGCTTAGGTAATAGCGGGGGCCGGAGCACAGATACGCAGTATTTT. Its translation: CASSLGNSGGRSTDTQYF.

The V gene is TRBV2, the J gene TRBJ2-1, with 10 nucleotides matching TRBD2. The ends lost 7 bases at V and 8 bases at J; junction bases unmatched: 17. Germline V gene data show CDR1 as SNHLY and CDR2 as FYNNEI. The CDR3 loop spans 17 amino acids. The CDR3 region has the DNA TGTGCCAGCACCCTCTCGACTATAGCGGGGGGAGGGTATGAGCAGTTCTTC. It specifies CASTLSTIAGGGYEQFF. The variable domain in full, with the rest retrieved from reference TRBV2 and TRBJ2-1, is EPEVTQTPSHQVTQMGQEVILRCVPISNHLYFYWYRQILGQKVEFLVSFYNNEISEKSEIFDDQFSVERPDGSNFTLKIRSTKLEDSAMYFCASTLSTIAGGGYEQFFGPGTRLTVL.

The chain joins TRBV28 to TRBJ1-1; the match to TRBD1 covers 8 bases. The CDR3 spans 16 residues. Germline V gene sequence: CDR1 MDHEN, CDR2 SYDVKM. J lost 4 bases, V lost 4 bases, and 11 bases had no gene match. The CDR3 loop reads CASSSQGQEGGTEAFF. In nucleotides, the CDR3 is TGTGCCAGCAGTTCCCAGGGACAGGAGGGTGGCACTGAAGCTTTCTTT.

The chain joins TRBV27 to TRBJ2-5; 8 bases are a match to TRBD2. In germline, CDR1 is MNHEY, CDR2 SMNVEV (reference sequence). This CDR3 spans 15 amino acids. V was clipped by 5 bases and J by 5 bases; unmatched bases: 10. CDR3 in amino acids: CASSVTRGGGETQYF. The CDR3 DNA reads TGTGCCAGCAGTGTAACACGGGGGGGCGGGGAGACCCAGTACTTC.

The V and J genes are TRBV18 and TRBJ1-1, with D uncertain. V dropped 3 bases and J dropped 2 bases, with 4 bases sitting between them. The germline V gene has CDR1 KGHSH and CDR2 LQKENI. The CDR3 is 12 amino acids. For the CDR3, the DNA is TGTGCCAGCTCACCCCAAAACACTGAAGCTTTCTTT. Its translation: CASSPQNTEAFF.

This chain connects TRBV7-9 to TRBJ2-1, with D uncertain. Germline CDR1 is SEHNR and CDR2 is FQNEAQ (reference sequence). Trimming took 5 bases from V and 0 from J, leaving 8 bases between them. This CDR3 comprises 14 residues. The CDR3 is CASSQSHSYNEQFF. In nucleotides, the CDR3 is TGTGCCAGCAGCCAGTCCCACTCCTACAATGAGCAGTTCTTC.

The chain has TRBV7-2 and TRBJ2-3, with TRBD2 matching over 7 bases. V lost 4 bases and J lost 3; bases outside the gene matches: 10. Looked up from germline, CDR1 is SGHTA and CDR2 is FQGNSA. This CDR3 region has 16 residues. The CDR3 spells CASSYPTSFGTDTQYF. The CDR3 nucleotides are TGTGCCAGCAGCTACCCGACTAGCTTTGGTACAGATACGCAGTATTTT.

The chain combines TRBV12-5 with TRBJ2-1, with TRBD2 as a possible D gene (6 bases). The CDR3 totals 14 residues. Per the germline V gene, CDR1 is LGHNT and CDR2 is FRNRAP. Trimming cost V 0 bases and J 5 bases, with 8 bases left between them. The CDR3 region has the DNA TGTGCTAGTGGTTTGGTAGGAGGGGACAATGAGCAGTTCTTC. Its protein is CASGLVGGDNEQFF.

The genes are TRBV9 and TRBJ1-6, with TRBD1 matching over 7 bases. The CDR3 sequence is 15 residues long. V lost 0 bases and J lost 9; bases outside the gene matches: 6. In germline, CDR1 is SGDLS, CDR2 YYNGEE. The chain's CDR3 is CASSVAAGGGSPLHF. As DNA, the CDR3 is TGTGCCAGCAGCGTAGCTGCAGGGGGAGGTTCACCCCTCCACTTT.

CDR3 protein: CASSQVQGGAQETQYF. The CDR3 DNA follows: TGTGCCAGCAGTCAGGTACAAGGGGGCGCTCAAGAGACCCAGTACTTC. The gene calls are TRBV28 and TRBJ2-5; 7 bases map to TRBD1. The germline V gene has CDR1 MDHEN and CDR2 SYDVKM. The CDR3 spans 16 residues. Losses at the gene ends were 5 bases for V and 2 bases for J; bases not matched to a gene: 11.

The V gene is TRBV5-4, the J gene TRBJ1-6; tentative D call: TRBD1 (5 bases). Germline assignment: CDR1 SGHNT and CDR2 YYREEE (reference sequence). V shed 0 bases and J shed 3 bases, with 7 bases lying between them. This CDR3 is built from 15 residues. The CDR3: CASSLGQGYNSPLHF. The DNA for the CDR3 is TGTGCCAGCAGCTTGGGGCAGGGCTATAATTCACCCCTCCACTTT. Supplemented by reference TRBV5-4 and TRBJ1-6, the full variable domain reads ETGVTQSPTHLIKTRGQQVTLRCSSQSGHNTVSWYQQALGQGPQFIFQYYREEENGRGNFPPRFSGLQFPNYSSELNVNALELDDSALYLCASSLGQGYNSPLHFGNGTRLTVT.

The chain joins TRBV2 to TRBJ1-1, with D perhaps matching TRBD1 (5 bases). The CDR3 length is 13 residues. CDR1 and CDR2 from the germline V gene are SNHLY and FYNNEI. Trimming pared 4 bases from V and 1 base from J, leaving 7 bases between. CDR3 bases: TGTGCCAGCAGTGGGACACCGAACACTGAAGCTTTCTTT. The encoded protein is CASSGTPNTEAFF.

Here the CDR3 DNA reads TGTGCCTGGACGAGGAGTCGCACAGATACGCAGTATTTT. This encodes CAWTRSRTDTQYF. The rearrangement links TRBV30 to TRBJ2-3; D not resolved. V gave up 4 bases and J gave up 1 base, with 9 bases separating them. Germline V gives CDR1 GTSNPN, CDR2 SVGIG (reference sequence). This CDR3 spans 13 amino acids.

V usage is TRBV5-1 and J usage is TRBJ2-7; 9 bases are a match to TRBD1. V shed 4 bases and J 5 bases; nucleotides not matched to a gene: 16. The CDR3 extends over 17 amino acids. Germline V gene lookup returns CDR1 SGHRS and CDR2 YFSETQ. CDR3 sequence: CASSRGQGTRLGNEQYF. CDR3 in DNA: TGCGCCAGCAGCCGCGGACAGGGGACCCGCCTAGGGAACGAGCAGTACTTC. The variable domain in full, with the rest retrieved from reference TRBV5-1 and TRBJ2-7, is KAGVTQTPRYLIKTRGQQVTLSCSPISGHRSVSWYQQTPGQGLQFLFEYFSETQRNKGNFPGRFSGRQFSNSRSEMNVSTLELGDSALYLCASSRGQGTRLGNEQYFGPGTRLTVT.

The chain recombines TRBV7-7 with TRBJ2-2, with 8 bases lining up with TRBD1. V gave up 4 bases and J gave up 4 bases; unmatched junction bases: 5. Germline values: CDR1 SSHAT, CDR2 FNYEAQ (reference sequence). This CDR3 spans 15 amino acids. The CDR3, as DNA: TGTGCCAGCAGCTACGAGACAGGGGTCACCGGGGAGCTGTTTTTT. Encoded protein: CASSYETGVTGELFF.

In its sample, this clone ranks as medium-sized. This chain connects TRBV10-1 to TRBJ2-7, with a possible D match to TRBD2 (5 bases). V dropped 7 bases and J dropped 0 bases, with 7 bases sitting between them. The CDR3 has 12 amino acids. Germline CDR1 reads WNHNN; CDR2 reads SYGVQD (reference sequence). Written as DNA, the CDR3 is TGCGCCAGCATCGGGGACTCCTACGAGCAGTACTTC. Its protein is CASIGDSYEQYF.

This clone appeared a few times. CDR3 loop: CASSEGTGSTYYEQYF. The CDR3 region has the DNA TGTGCCAGCAGTGAAGGGACAGGGTCCACCTACTACGAGCAGTACTTC. The chain recombines TRBV2 with TRBJ2-7, with 8 nucleotides matching TRBD1. This CDR3 comprises 16 residues. With 1 base clipped from V and 3 bases from J, the junction kept 8 bases outside the gene matches. The germline CDR1 and CDR2 sequences are SNHLY and FYNNEI.

The J gene is TRBJ1-5, the V gene TRBV28; 8 bases fit TRBD1. V lost 2 bases to trimming and J lost 6 bases; unmatched junction nucleotides: 9. Germline CDR1 and CDR2: MDHEN and SYDVKM. This CDR3 is 16 amino acids long. DNA of the CDR3: TGTGCCAGCAGTTTAAGCCGGACAGGGTTTGGTCAGCCCCAGCATTTT. It specifies CASSLSRTGFGQPQHF.